One sample yielded the 22 T cell receptor beta chains listed below, sequenced in a study of T cell responses to AZD1222 COVID-19 vaccine. The repertoire was sequenced with immunoSEQ multiplex PCR; TCRdb's copy has only in-frame clones and lacks some. The sample gives around 270,000 clones, approximately 94% of which show up once; roughly 0.6% is in the top ten. Sequences were derived from peripheral blood, sampled 28 days after the second AZD1222 dose. The source is an adult who received the AZD1222 COVID-19 vaccine.

The J gene is TRBJ1-6, the V gene TRBV6-1; D gene unclear. This CDR3 comprises 14 residues. V lost 5 bases and J 8 bases, leaving 13 bases between the germline ends. Germline V lookup: CDR1 MNHNS, CDR2 SASEGT. CDR3 sequence (DNA): TGTGCCAGCAGTTTACCGGGAACTGATTCACCCCTCCACTTT. Translating it yields CASSLPGTDSPLHF.

The chain is built from TRBV2 and TRBJ2-1, with 8 bases aligning to TRBD2. The CDR3 contains 18 residues. The V gene's germline CDR1 is SNHLY and CDR2 FYNNEI. V shed 7 bases and J 0 bases; nucleotides not matched to a gene: 14. The CDR3: CASILGVSGASSYNEQFF. The CDR3 nucleotides are TGTGCCAGCATCCTAGGGGTTAGCGGGGCCAGCTCCTACAATGAGCAGTTCTTC.

The J gene is TRBJ2-3, the V gene TRBV19; D might be TRBD2 (7 bases). The germline V gene has CDR1 LNHDA and CDR2 SQIVND (reference sequence). Trimming took off 5 bases at V and 4 bases at J, with 16 bases between the two ends. The CDR3 has 15 residues. The CDR3 DNA sequence: TGTGCCAGTAGTCGGGGGGCTGCGCCGTCAGATACGCAGTATTTT. Translating it yields CASSRGAAPSDTQYF.

The chain has TRBV18 and TRBJ1-6; D may be TRBD1 (5 bases). The CDR3 runs 15 residues. Trimming cost V 6 bases and J 7 bases, with 16 bases left between them. Per the germline V gene, CDR1 is KGHSH and CDR2 is LQKENI. CDR3 protein: CASSVEQGVNSPLHF. As DNA, the CDR3 is TGTGCCAGCTCTGTGGAGCAGGGAGTAAATTCACCCCTCCACTTT.

This chain links TRBV18 with TRBJ2-3; D is perhaps TRBD2 (6 bases). V was shortened by 6 bases and J by 0 bases, with 13 bases between the two germline ends. The CDR3 runs to 15 residues. Per germline, CDR1 KGHSH and CDR2 LQKENI. CDR3 DNA: TGTGCCAGCTCGTCTCTAGCGCAAAGCACAGATACGCAGTATTTT. This codes for CASSSLAQSTDTQYF.

The V gene is TRBV5-8, the J gene TRBJ1-2; D is unresolved. The germline V and J ends were trimmed by 4 bases and 3 bases, with 13 bases remaining between them. CDR1 and CDR2 from the germline V gene are SGHTS and YDEGEE. The CDR3 covers 14 residues. The CDR3 region is CASSPPTTHYGYTF. CDR3 bases: TGTGCCAGCAGCCCCCCGACAACACACTATGGCTACACCTTC.

Here the CDR3 DNA reads TGTGCCAGCAGCTTAGGACAGGTTAATGAAAAACTGTTTTTT. This gives the protein CASSLGQVNEKLFF. The V call is TRBV7-9, the J call TRBJ1-4, with D possibly TRBD1 on 6 matching bases. Germline V gene sequence: CDR1 SEHNR, CDR2 FQNEAQ (reference sequence). The CDR3 contains 14 residues. Trimming took off 1 base at V and 4 bases at J, with 7 bases between the two ends.

The chain joins TRBV12-3 or TRBV12-4 to TRBJ2-7; D is uncertain. The CDR3 runs to 13 residues. Trimming pared 6 bases from V and 2 bases from J, leaving 11 bases between. The CDR3 loop is CASSLYSTYEQYF. The CDR3 bases are TGTGCCAGCAGCCTATACAGCACCTACGAGCAGTACTTC.

The V call is TRBV29-1, the J call TRBJ2-1; TRBD1 matches at 9 bases. The V gene's germline CDR1 is SQVTM and CDR2 ANQGSEA. The CDR3 covers 14 residues. Unmatched junction bases numbered 4, after V lost 6 bases and J lost 1 base. The CDR3 loop is CSVGGTGSYNEQFF. The CDR3 DNA follows: TGCAGCGTGGGAGGGACAGGGTCCTACAATGAGCAGTTCTTC.

This CDR3 is CASSVETGGSKTEAFF. The CDR3 DNA is TGTGCCAGCAGCGTTGAGACAGGGGGCTCGAAAACTGAAGCTTTCTTT. This rearrangement joins TRBV9 to TRBJ1-1; 10 positions agree with TRBD1. Germline V gives CDR1 SGDLS, CDR2 YYNGEE. After removal of 2 bases from V and 5 bases from J, the junction contained 9 bases not matched to a gene. This CDR3 contains 16 residues. The variable domain in full, completed from reference TRBV9 and TRBJ1-1, reads DSGVTQTPKHLITATGQRVTLRCSPRSGDLSVYWYQQSLDQGLQFLIQYYNGEERAKGNILERFSAQQFPDLHSELNLSSLELGDSALYFCASSVETGGSKTEAFFGQGTRLTVV.

The chain recombines TRBV27 with TRBJ2-3; a possible D gene is TRBD2 (7 bases). From germline, CDR1 is MNHEY and CDR2 SMNVEV (reference sequence). With 7 bases removed from V and 7 bases from J, the gap between germline ends came to 21 bases. CDR3 length equals 15 residues. CDR3 residues: CASNPSNGGLNTQYF. The CDR3 DNA follows: TGTGCCAGCAATCCCTCGAACGGGGGGCTGAATACGCAGTATTTT.

V usage is TRBV3-1 (or the pseudogene TRBV3-2) and J usage is TRBJ2-7; maybe TRBD1 (5 bases). Trimming removed 1 base at V and 5 bases at J, with 15 bases between. The germline V gene encodes CDR1 LGHDT and CDR2 YNNKEL (reference sequence). CDR3 length: 15 residues. CDR3 residues: CASSQGVPGFHEQYF. As DNA, the CDR3 is TGTGCCAGCAGCCAAGGGGTTCCAGGGTTCCACGAGCAGTACTTC.

The rearrangement uses TRBV6-6 and TRBJ1-1; D is perhaps TRBD1 (5 bases). The germline CDR1 and CDR2 sequences are MNHNY and SVGAGI (reference sequence). Trimming left V 7 bases short and J 7 bases short, with 16 bases between. The CDR3 sequence is 13 residues long. CDR3 nucleotides: TGTGCCAGCACCCAGGGAGGATTCGGTGAAGCTTTCTTT. It translates to CASTQGGFGEAFF.

The J gene is TRBJ2-7, the V gene TRBV28; 9 nucleotides align to TRBD2. Germline V CDR1 and CDR2: MDHEN, SYDVKM. The trim removed 2 bases at V and 5 bases at J, leaving 7 bases unmatched. This CDR3 comprises 15 residues. The CDR3 here is CASSLAGGTSDEQYF. CDR3 coding DNA: TGTGCCAGCAGTTTAGCGGGAGGGACTTCGGACGAGCAGTACTTC.

J is TRBJ1-3 and V is TRBV5-8; weak D call: TRBD1 (6 bases). CDR3 length equals 14 residues. The germline gives CDR1 SGHTS, CDR2 YDEGEE. Trimming pared 4 bases from V and 5 bases from J, leaving 13 bases between. The CDR3 nucleotides read TGTGCCAGCAGCCCCGAGGGACACAGAAACACCATATATTTT. This encodes CASSPEGHRNTIYF.

This sequence joins TRBV5-1 and TRBJ1-3; D is unresolved. This CDR3 has 14 residues. Trimming removed 5 bases at V and 0 bases at J, with 9 bases between. The germline V gene encodes CDR1 SGHRS and CDR2 YFSETQ. The CDR3 region is CASRDMSSGNTIYF. The CDR3 bases are TGCGCCAGCAGAGACATGAGCTCTGGAAACACCATATATTTT.

This chain uses TRBV14 with TRBJ1-1, with D tentatively TRBD1 (5 bases). The CDR3 has 15 residues. V dropped 3 bases and J dropped 5 bases, with 16 bases sitting between them. Germline V gene data show CDR1 as SGHDN and CDR2 as FVKESK. CDR3 amino acids: CASSHSRGFGTEAFF. The CDR3 nucleotides are TGTGCCAGCAGCCACAGCCGGGGGTTCGGAACTGAAGCTTTCTTT.

J is TRBJ2-6 and V is TRBV7-8; no firm D call. Germline V gene lookup returns CDR1 SGHVS and CDR2 FQNEAQ. V was clipped by 3 bases and J by 6 bases, with 6 bases between them. The CDR3 has 13 residues. CDR3 nucleotides: TGTGCCAGCAGCTTCGCGTTGGCCAACGTCCTGACTTTC. This gives the protein CASSFALANVLTF.

The V call is TRBV5-1, the J call TRBJ2-7, with 7 bases matching TRBD2. J was trimmed by 3 bases and V by 1 base; bases with no gene match: 7. Per germline, CDR1 SGHRS and CDR2 YFSETQ. The CDR3 has 15 residues. CDR3 residues: CASSLNGDYRYEQYF. CDR3 in DNA: TGCGCCAGCAGCTTGAACGGGGACTACCGCTACGAGCAGTACTTC.

This sequence joins TRBV20-1 and TRBJ2-1; no clear D gene. V was pared by 3 bases and J by 4 bases, with 7 bases between. The CDR3 extends over 12 amino acids. Germline CDR1 reads DFQATT; CDR2 reads SNEGSKA (reference sequence). The CDR3 sequence: CSASPDYNEQFF. DNA of the CDR3: TGCAGTGCTAGTCCCGATTACAATGAGCAGTTCTTC.

The J gene is TRBJ2-1, the V gene TRBV11-2, with D perhaps TRBD2 (5 bases). Trimming removed 1 base from V and 7 bases from J, with 20 bases in between. This CDR3 is 17 amino acids long. Germline lookup yields CDR1 SGHAT and CDR2 FQNNGV. CDR3 DNA sequence: TGTGCCAGCAGCTTAGGATCCTTAGGAGGCCTACGGAATGAGCAGTTCTTC. The encoded protein is CASSLGSLGGLRNEQFF.

To note about this clone: Other DNA sequences in this specimen translate into the identical CDR3. The genes are TRBV7-3 and TRBJ1-3; D is uncertain. Trimming removed 5 bases from V and 0 bases from J, with 11 bases in between. The germline V gene encodes CDR1 SGHTA and CDR2 FQGTGA. This CDR3 is 15 amino acids long. Here the CDR3 reads CASSLGPSSGNTIYF. CDR3 nucleotides: TGTGCCAGCAGCCTTGGACCGAGCTCTGGAAACACCATATATTTT. The full variable domain, completed using reference TRBV7-3 and TRBJ1-3, is GAGVSQTPSNKVTEKGKYVELRCDPISGHTALYWYRQSLGQGPEFLIYFQGTGAADDSGLPNDRFFAVRPEGSVSTLKIQRTERGDSAVYLCASSLGPSSGNTIYFGEGSWLTVV.